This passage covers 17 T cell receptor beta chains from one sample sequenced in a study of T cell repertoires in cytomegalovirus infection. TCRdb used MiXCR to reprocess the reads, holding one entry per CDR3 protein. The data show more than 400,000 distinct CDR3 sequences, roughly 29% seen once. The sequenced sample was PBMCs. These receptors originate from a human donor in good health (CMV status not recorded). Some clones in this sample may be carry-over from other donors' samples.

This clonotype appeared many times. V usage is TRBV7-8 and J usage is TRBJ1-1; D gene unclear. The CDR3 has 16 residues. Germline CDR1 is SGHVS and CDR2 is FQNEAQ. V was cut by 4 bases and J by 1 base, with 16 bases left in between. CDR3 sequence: CASSSPSDFSNTEAFF. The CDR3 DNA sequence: TGTGCCAGCAGCTCACCGTCGGACTTTTCGAACACTGAAGCTTTCTTT.

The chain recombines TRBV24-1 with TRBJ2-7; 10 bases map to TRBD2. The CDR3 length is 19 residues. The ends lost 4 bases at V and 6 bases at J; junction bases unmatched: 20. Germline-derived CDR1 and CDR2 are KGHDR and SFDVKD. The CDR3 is CATSEPALGIGLAGVEQYV. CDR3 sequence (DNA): TGTGCCACCAGTGAGCCTGCCCTAGGGATAGGTCTAGCGGGAGTCGAGCAGTACGTC.

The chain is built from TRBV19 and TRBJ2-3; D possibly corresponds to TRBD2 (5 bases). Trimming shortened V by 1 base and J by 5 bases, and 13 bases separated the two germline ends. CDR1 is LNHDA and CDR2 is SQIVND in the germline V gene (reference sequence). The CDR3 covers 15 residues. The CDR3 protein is CASSIASGGGDTQYF. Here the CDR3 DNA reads TGTGCCAGTAGTATAGCCAGCGGAGGTGGAGATACGCAGTATTTT.

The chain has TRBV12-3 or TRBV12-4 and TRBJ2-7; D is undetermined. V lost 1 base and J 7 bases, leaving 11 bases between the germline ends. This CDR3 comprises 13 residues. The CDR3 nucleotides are TGTGCCAGCAGTTTAGAGGAGTCCGGTGAGCAGTACTTC. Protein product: CASSLEESGEQYF.

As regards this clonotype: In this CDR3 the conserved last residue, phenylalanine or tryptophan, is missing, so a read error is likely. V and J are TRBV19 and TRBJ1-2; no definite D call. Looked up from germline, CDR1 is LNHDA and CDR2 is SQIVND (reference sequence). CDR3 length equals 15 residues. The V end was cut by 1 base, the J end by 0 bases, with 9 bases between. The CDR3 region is CASSIGAQTNYGYTY. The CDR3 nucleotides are TGTGCCAGTAGTATAGGGGCACAGACTAACTATGGCTACACCTAC.

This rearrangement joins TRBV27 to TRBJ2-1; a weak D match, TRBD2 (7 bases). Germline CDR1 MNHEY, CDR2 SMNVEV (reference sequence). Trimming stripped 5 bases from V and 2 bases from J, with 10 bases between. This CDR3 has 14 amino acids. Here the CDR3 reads CASSSGTTYNEQFF. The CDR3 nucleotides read TGTGCCAGCAGTAGCGGGACAACCTACAATGAGCAGTTCTTC.

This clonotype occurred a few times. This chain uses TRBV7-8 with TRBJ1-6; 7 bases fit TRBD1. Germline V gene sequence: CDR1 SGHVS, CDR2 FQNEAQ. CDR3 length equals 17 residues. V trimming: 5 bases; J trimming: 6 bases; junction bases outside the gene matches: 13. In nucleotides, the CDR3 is TGTGCCAGCAGCCCAAGACTCCCCCGGGACAGTAATTCACCCCTCCACTTT. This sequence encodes CASSPRLPRDSNSPLHF.

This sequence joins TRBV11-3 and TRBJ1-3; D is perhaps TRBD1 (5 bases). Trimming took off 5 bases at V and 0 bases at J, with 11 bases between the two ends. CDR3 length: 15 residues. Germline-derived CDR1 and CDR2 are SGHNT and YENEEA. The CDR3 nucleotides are TGTGCCAGCAGCATTGGACACTTCTCTGGAAACACCATATATTTT. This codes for CASSIGHFSGNTIYF.

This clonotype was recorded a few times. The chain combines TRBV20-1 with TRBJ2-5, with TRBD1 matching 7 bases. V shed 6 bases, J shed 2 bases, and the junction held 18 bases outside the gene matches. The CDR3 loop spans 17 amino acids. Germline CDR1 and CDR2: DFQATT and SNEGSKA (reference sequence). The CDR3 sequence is CSAPRGIKPGQQETQYF. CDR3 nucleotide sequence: TGCAGTGCCCCCAGGGGGATAAAACCGGGACAGCAAGAGACCCAGTACTTC.

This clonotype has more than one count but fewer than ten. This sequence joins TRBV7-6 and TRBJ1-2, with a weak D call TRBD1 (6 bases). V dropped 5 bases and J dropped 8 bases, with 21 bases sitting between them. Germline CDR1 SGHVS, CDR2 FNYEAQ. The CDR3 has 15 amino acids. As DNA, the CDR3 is TGTGCCAGCAGCGGACTGGGGGCGGGGGCGCAAGGCTACACCTTC. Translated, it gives CASSGLGAGAQGYTF.

DNA of the CDR3: TGTGCCAGCAGTCCTCGGGGGAGGTCGGATACGCAGTATTTT. Protein product: CASSPRGRSDTQYF. The rearrangement links TRBV12-3 or TRBV12-4 to TRBJ2-3; the D gene is possibly TRBD2 (6 bases). The ends were cut back, 5 bases at V and 6 bases at J, with 15 bases in the middle. This CDR3 region has 14 residues.

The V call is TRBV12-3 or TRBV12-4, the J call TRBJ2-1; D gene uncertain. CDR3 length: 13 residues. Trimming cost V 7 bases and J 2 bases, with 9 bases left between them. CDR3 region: CASTPGPYNEQFF. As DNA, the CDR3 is TGTGCCAGCACCCCCGGGCCCTACAATGAGCAGTTCTTC.

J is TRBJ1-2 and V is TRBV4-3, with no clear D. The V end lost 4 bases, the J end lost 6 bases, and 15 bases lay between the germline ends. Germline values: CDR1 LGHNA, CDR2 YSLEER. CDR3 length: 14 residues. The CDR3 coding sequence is TGCGCCAGCAGCCCGGAGCAAAGGCCCCATGGCTACACCTTC. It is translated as CASSPEQRPHGYTF.

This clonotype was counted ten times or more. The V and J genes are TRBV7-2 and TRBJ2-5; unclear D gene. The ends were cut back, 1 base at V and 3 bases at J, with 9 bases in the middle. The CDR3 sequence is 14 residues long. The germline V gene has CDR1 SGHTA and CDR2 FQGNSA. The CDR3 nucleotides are TGTGCCAGCAGCTTAGGCTCCGTGAAAGAGACCCAGTACTTC. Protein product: CASSLGSVKETQYF.

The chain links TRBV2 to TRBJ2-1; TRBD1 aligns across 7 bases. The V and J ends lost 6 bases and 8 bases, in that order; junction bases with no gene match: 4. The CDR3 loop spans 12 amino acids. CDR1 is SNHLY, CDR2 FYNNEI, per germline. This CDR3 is CASRGTVHEQFF. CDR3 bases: TGTGCCAGCAGGGGGACAGTACATGAGCAGTTCTTC.

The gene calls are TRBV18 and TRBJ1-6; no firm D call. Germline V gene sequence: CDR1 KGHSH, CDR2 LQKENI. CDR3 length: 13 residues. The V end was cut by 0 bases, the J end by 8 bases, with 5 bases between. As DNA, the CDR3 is TGTGCCAGCTCACCACCGATTGATTCACCCCTCCACTTT. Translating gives CASSPPIDSPLHF.

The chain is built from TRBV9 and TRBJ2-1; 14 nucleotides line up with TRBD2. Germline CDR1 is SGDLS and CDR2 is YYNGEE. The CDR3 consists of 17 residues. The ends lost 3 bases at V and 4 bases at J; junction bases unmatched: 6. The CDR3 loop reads CASSETSGRARYNEQFF. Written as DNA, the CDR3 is TGTGCCAGCAGCGAGACTAGCGGGAGGGCAAGGTACAATGAGCAGTTCTTC.